The T cell receptor (beta chain) described here comes from a study of response to subunit inactivated influenza vaccine. Study-wide points: The authors offered the suggestion that each seasonal influenza vaccination recruits few new T cells.

The CDR3 covers 13 residues. V was pared by 1 base and J by 8 bases, with 11 bases between. Per the germline V gene, CDR1 is SEHNR and CDR2 is FQNEAQ (reference sequence). About this clonotype: The antigen remains undetermined.

TCRdb itself ran the RT-PCR reads through MiXCR, one entry per CDR3 protein. The sample includes more than 400,000 distinct CDR3 sequences, approximately 7.2% seen only once; the top ten take 10% to 15%. This specimen was PBMCs from blood, taken about 24 months after vaccination. This clonotype originated in a man aged 45 to 75 who received an inactivated influenza vaccine. This chain links TRBV7-9 with TRBJ2-5; D is unresolved. CDR3 loop: CASSLDVLSTQYF. In DNA, the CDR3 is TGTGCCAGCAGCTTAGATGTCCTGTCCACCCAGTACTTC.